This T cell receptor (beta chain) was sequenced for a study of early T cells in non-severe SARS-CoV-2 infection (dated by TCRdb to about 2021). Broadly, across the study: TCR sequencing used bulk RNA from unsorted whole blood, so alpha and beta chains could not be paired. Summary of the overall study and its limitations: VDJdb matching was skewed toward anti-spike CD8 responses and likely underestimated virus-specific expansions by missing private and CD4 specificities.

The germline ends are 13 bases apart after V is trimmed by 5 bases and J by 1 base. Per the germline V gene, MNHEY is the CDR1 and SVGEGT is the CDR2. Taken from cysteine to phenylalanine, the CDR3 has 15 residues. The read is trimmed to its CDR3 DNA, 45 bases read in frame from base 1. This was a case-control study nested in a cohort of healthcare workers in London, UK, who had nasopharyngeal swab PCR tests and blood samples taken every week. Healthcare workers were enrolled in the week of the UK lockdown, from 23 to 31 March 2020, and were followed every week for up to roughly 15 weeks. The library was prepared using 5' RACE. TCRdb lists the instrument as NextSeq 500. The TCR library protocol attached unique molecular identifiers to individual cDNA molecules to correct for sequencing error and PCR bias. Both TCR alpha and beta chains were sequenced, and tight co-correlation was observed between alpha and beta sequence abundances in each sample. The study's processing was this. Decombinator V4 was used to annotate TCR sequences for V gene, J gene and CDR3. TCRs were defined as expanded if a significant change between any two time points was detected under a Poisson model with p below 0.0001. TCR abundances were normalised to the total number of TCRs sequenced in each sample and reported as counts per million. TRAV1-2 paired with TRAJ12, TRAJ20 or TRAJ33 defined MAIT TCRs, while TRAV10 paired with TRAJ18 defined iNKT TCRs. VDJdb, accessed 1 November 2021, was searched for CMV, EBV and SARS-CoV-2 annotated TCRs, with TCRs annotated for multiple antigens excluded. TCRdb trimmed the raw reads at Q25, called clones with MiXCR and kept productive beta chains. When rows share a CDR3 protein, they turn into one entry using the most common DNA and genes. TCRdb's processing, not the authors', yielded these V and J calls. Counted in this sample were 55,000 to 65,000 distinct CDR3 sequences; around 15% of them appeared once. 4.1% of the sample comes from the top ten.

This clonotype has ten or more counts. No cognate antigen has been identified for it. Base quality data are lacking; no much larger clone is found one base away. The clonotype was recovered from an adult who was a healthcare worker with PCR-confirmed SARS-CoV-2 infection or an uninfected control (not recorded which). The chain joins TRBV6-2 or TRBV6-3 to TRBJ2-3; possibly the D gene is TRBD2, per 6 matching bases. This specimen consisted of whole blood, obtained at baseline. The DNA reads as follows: TGTGCCAGCAGTCGACGACTAGGGGGCACAGATACGCAGTATTTT. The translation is CASSRRLGGTDTQYF.